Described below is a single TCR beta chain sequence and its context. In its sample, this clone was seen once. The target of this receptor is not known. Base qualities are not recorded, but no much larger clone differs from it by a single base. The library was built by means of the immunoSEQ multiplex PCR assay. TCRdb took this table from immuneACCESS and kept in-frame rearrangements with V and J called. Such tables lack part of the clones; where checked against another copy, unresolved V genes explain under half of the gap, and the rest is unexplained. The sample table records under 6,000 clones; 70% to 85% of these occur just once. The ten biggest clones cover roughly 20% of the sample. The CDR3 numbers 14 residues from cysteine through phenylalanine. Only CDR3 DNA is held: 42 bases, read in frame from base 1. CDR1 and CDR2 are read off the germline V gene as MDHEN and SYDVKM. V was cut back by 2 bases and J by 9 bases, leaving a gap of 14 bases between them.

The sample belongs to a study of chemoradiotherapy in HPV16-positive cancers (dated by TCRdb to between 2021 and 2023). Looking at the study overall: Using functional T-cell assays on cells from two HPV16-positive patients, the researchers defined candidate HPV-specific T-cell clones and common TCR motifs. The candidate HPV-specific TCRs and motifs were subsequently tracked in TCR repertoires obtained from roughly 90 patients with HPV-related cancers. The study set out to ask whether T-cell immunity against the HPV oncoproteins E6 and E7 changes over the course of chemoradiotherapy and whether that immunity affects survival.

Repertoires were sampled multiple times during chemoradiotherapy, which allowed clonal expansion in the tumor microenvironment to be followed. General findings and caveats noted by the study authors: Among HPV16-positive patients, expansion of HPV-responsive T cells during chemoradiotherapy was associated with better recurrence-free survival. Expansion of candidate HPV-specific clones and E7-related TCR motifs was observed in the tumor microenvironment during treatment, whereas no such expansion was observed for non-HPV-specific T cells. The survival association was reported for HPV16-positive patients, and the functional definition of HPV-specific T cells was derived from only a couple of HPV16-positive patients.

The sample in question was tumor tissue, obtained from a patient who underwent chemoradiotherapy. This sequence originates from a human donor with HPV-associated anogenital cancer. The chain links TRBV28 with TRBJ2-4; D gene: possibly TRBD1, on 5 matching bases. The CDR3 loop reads CASSLVDIEAIQYF. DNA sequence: TGTGCCAGCAGTTTAGTGGACATAGAGGCCATTCAGTACTTC.